This record concerns one T cell receptor (beta chain) sequence. The target antigen is unknown. No infections or other immune events were documented during collection. Trimming shortened V by 7 bases and J by 0 bases, and 9 bases separated the two germline ends. Germline CDR1 and CDR2: MNHEY and SVGAGI. This CDR3 comprises 13 residues. The sample originates from a study of identifying expanded T cells in peripheral blood. Study conclusions and caveats: About 1.2 clones differed between technical replicates, versus about 17 and 20 over time. Approximately 2-week clone count variance significantly increased as total template count grew.

This table comes from immunoSEQ multiplex PCR, and its TCRdb copy is limited to in-frame clones, with some not included. The data show under 95,000 clones, 70% to 90% seen once. The chain recombines TRBV6-5 with TRBJ1-1; the D gene is possibly TRBD1 (5 bases). The TCR originated in a person aged 18 to 69 in good health. Sequenced material: blood. The CDR3 DNA is TGTGCCAGCATAGGGACCGTGAACACTGAAGCTTTCTTT. Translation: CASIGTVNTEAFF.